These 12 T cell receptor beta chains originate from one sample sequenced in a study of blood T cell repertoires in COVID-19. The table came from immunoSEQ multiplex PCR; TCRdb's copy has only in-frame clones and leaves some out. The sample records about 210,000 clones, approximately 81% being singletons. Input material: PBMCs or T cells enriched from blood (not recorded which). The source is a woman in her fifties or sixties with acute COVID-19.

The rearrangement links TRBV16 to TRBJ2-4; possible D gene TRBD2, 5 bases. Germline assignment: CDR1 KGHSY and CDR2 FQNENV. CDR3 length: 14 amino acids. V shed 4 bases and J shed 2 bases, with 9 bases lying between them. The CDR3 here is CASSLSGTKNIQYF. The CDR3 nucleotides read TGTGCCAGCAGCCTAAGCGGAACCAAAAACATTCAGTACTTC.

CDR3 coding DNA: TGCGCCAGCAGCCAAGCCGGGACAGGGGAGACCCAGTACTTC. Its protein is CASSQAGTGETQYF. The gene calls are TRBV4-3 and TRBJ2-5; TRBD1 aligns across 9 bases. The J segment lost 5 bases and the V segment lost 1 base, leaving 2 bases of the junction unmatched. The CDR3 spans 14 residues. The germline V gene encodes CDR1 LGHNA and CDR2 YSLEER.

V usage is TRBV5-6 and J usage is TRBJ2-7; D unresolved. The CDR3 extends over 12 amino acids. Germline-derived CDR1 and CDR2 are SGHDT and YYEEEE. V lost 0 bases and J 6 bases, leaving 7 bases between the germline ends. CDR3: CASSLGSGEQYF. The CDR3 coding sequence is TGTGCCAGCAGCTTGGGTTCGGGCGAGCAGTACTTC.

The rearrangement links TRBV10-3 to TRBJ1-1; D perhaps matches TRBD1 (5 bases). The V end was cut by 10 bases, the J end by 4 bases, with 16 bases between. The CDR3 loop spans 13 amino acids. Germline CDR1 reads ENHRY; CDR2 reads SYGVKD. CDR3 sequence: CARPRGSITEAFF. The CDR3 DNA reads TGTGCCAGACCACGGGGGTCTATCACTGAAGCTTTCTTT.

This clone was seen only a few times. The chain has TRBV5-1 and TRBJ1-1; weak D call: TRBD1 (5 bases). CDR3 length equals 11 residues. Between the trimmed V and J ends, which lost 4 bases and 11 bases, there was a span of 12 bases. The germline CDR1 and CDR2 sequences are SGHRS and YFSETQ. The CDR3 region has the DNA TGCGCCAGCAGCGCGGGGGGTAGCGCTTTCTTT. This encodes CASSAGGSAFF. Full variable domain (remainder filled in from reference TRBV5-1 and TRBJ1-1): KAGVTQTPRYLIKTRGQQVTLSCSPISGHRSVSWYQQTPGQGLQFLFEYFSETQRNKGNFPGRFSGRQFSNSRSEMNVSTLELGDSALYLCASSAGGSAFFGQGTRLTVV.

This clone showed up just a few times. The V gene is TRBV11-3, the J gene TRBJ2-2, with 8 bases matching TRBD1. The CDR3 is made up of 14 amino acids. J gave up 4 bases and V 6 bases, and 4 bases lay outside the gene matches. Germline assignment: CDR1 SGHNT and CDR2 YENEEA. The CDR3 spells CASRGQGGTGELFF. The CDR3 nucleotides read TGTGCCAGCAGAGGACAGGGAGGCACCGGGGAGCTGTTTTTT.

This CDR3 reads CSGRDRDSYNEQFF. The CDR3 DNA reads as TGCAGCGGTAGGGACAGGGACTCCTACAATGAGCAGTTCTTC. This chain uses TRBV29-1 with TRBJ2-1; 9 bases fit TRBD1. The V gene end was trimmed by 7 bases and the J gene end by 0 bases; junction bases not matched to a gene: 4. This CDR3 is built from 14 residues. Germline V gives CDR1 SQVTM, CDR2 ANQGSEA.

The gene calls are TRBV14 and TRBJ1-1; D gene ambiguous. Trimming pared 3 bases from V and 1 base from J, leaving 6 bases between. CDR3 size: 13 residues. CDR1 and CDR2 (germline): SGHDN, FVKESK. CDR3 sequence: CASSHSQNTEAFF. In DNA, the CDR3 is TGTGCCAGCAGCCACAGTCAGAACACTGAAGCTTTCTTT.

The chain links TRBV9 to TRBJ1-1, with D uncertain. This CDR3 has 14 amino acids. V lost 0 bases and J lost 0, with 6 bases in between. From germline, CDR1 is SGDLS and CDR2 YYNGEE. CDR3 sequence reads: CASSVVQMNTEAFF. The CDR3 DNA reads as TGTGCCAGCAGCGTAGTCCAGATGAACACTGAAGCTTTCTTT.

The chain employs TRBV6-5 and TRBJ2-7, with D perhaps TRBD2 (5 bases). The germline V gene has CDR1 MNHEY and CDR2 SVGAGI. The V gene lost 7 bases and the J gene lost 11 bases, with 18 bases spanning the gap. The length of the CDR3 is 12 residues. This chain's CDR3 is CASTTQGSGKYF. Here the CDR3 DNA reads TGTGCCAGCACCACCCAAGGGAGCGGAAAGTACTTC.

This chain connects TRBV16 to TRBJ1-2; D remains unclear. This CDR3 has 14 residues. Germline CDR1 is KGHSY and CDR2 is FQNENV. V dropped 0 bases and J dropped 8 bases, with 13 bases sitting between them. The CDR3 sequence: CASSQSSGSGGYTF. CDR3 DNA: TGTGCCAGCAGCCAATCTTCGGGTTCCGGCGGCTACACCTTC.

This clone was recorded once. V is TRBV2 and J is TRBJ1-5, with 7 bases identical to TRBD1. With V trimmed by 5 bases and J by 2 bases, 6 bases remained unmatched. The CDR3 has 15 residues. Per germline, CDR1 SNHLY and CDR2 FYNNEI. CDR3 protein: CASSRTGVGNQPQHF. The CDR3 nucleotides are TGTGCCAGCAGTCGCACAGGGGTGGGCAATCAGCCCCAGCATTTT. Full variable domain (missing parts from reference TRBV2 and TRBJ1-5): EPEVTQTPSHQVTQMGQEVILRCVPISNHLYFYWYRQILGQKVEFLVSFYNNEISEKSEIFDDQFSVERPDGSNFTLKIRSTKLEDSAMYFCASSRTGVGNQPQHFGDGTRLSIL.